This TCR beta chain was found in a study of blood T cell repertoires in COVID-19. The authors' processing: Amplification of reference gene primers provided the estimated nucleated cell counts. Profiling relied on immunoSEQ multiplex PCR, and the TCRdb table lists in-frame clones only, not all of them. V, J and clone size derive from that table, while D and trimming were established from the DNA sequence. The sample has roughly 360,000 clones, roughly 77% seen once; the top ten hold more than 1%. This CDR3 is built from 17 residues. Germline lookup yields CDR1 SGHRS and CDR2 YFSETQ. V lost 3 bases, J lost 0 bases, and 13 bases lay in between. There are a few counts of this clone.

This chain links TRBV5-1 with TRBJ1-6; the D is unclear. The sequencing sample was made of peripheral blood. The receptor was derived from a human donor with acute or convalescent COVID-19. The donor label of this sample is uncertain. CDR3 sequence: CASSSTAGNSYNSPLHF. As DNA, the CDR3 is TGCGCCAGCAGCTCCACGGCGGGTAACTCCTATAATTCACCCCTCCACTTT.